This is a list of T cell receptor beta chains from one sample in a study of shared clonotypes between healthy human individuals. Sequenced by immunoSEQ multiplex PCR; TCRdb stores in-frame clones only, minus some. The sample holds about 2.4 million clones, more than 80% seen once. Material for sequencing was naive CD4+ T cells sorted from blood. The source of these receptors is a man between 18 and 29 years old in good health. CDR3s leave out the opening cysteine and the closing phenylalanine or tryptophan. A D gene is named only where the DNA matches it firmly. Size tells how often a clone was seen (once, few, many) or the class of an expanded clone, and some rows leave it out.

ASSEYKGGRASDTQY	TRBV25-1	TRBJ2-3	-	TRBD2
ASSQDLNGSGQSSYNSPLH	TRBV4-2	TRBJ1-6	-	-
ASSPQESSYNEQF	TRBV18	TRBJ2-1	-	-
ATSRGQYTEAF	TRBV15	TRBJ1-1	-	-
ASSLGGMNTEAF	TRBV5-1	TRBJ1-1	few	-
ASSLQITDTQY	TRBV5-1	TRBJ2-3	-	-
ASSLYPSGGDTGELF	TRBV5-1	TRBJ2-2	-	TRBD2
ASSLAGLAGPNEQF	TRBV7-2	TRBJ2-1	-	TRBD2
ASSPSRTLITGELF	TRBV27	TRBJ2-2	-	-
ASIPWSGSGQETQY	TRBV27	TRBJ2-5	once	-
ASKTENTGELF	TRBV5-1	TRBJ2-2	-	-
ASSESGGVSSYNEQF	TRBV10-1	TRBJ2-1	-	TRBD2
ASSSNLYEQY	TRBV7-2	TRBJ2-7	-	-
ASSQDTSGATYEQY	TRBV14	TRBJ2-7	-	-
SVGLAGGSNEQF	TRBV29-1	TRBJ2-1	-	TRBD2
ASSRRDREDYGYT	TRBV7-2	TRBJ1-2	-	TRBD1
ASSGLAGREQY	TRBV6-1	TRBJ2-7	-	TRBD2
ASSFLDSKNTEAF	TRBV7-2	TRBJ1-1	-	-